This T cell receptor (beta chain) was sequenced in a study of technical replicates of blood from a few donors. This clone has a single count. Sequencing was performed with immunoSEQ multiplex PCR; in TCRdb, only in-frame clones are kept and a portion is missing. The sample records about 83,000 clones, around 90% being singletons. The CDR3 is 18 amino acids. The V and J ends lost 2 bases and 0 bases, in that order; junction bases with no gene match: 6. Germline CDR1 is SGHRS and CDR2 is YFSETQ. This receptor was identified in a human donor in good health. Sequencing was done on a sample of T cells isolated from PBMCs. The genes are TRBV5-1 and TRBJ2-5, with 14 bases identical to TRBD2. The CDR3 spells CASSFPTSGRENQETQYF. DNA of the CDR3: TGCGCCAGCAGCTTCCCGACTAGCGGGAGGGAGAACCAAGAGACCCAGTACTTC. The full variable domain, completed using reference TRBV5-1 and TRBJ2-5, is KAGVTQTPRYLIKTRGQQVTLSCSPISGHRSVSWYQQTPGQGLQFLFEYFSETQRNKGNFPGRFSGRQFSNSRSEMNVSTLELGDSALYLCASSFPTSGRENQETQYFGPGTRLLVL.